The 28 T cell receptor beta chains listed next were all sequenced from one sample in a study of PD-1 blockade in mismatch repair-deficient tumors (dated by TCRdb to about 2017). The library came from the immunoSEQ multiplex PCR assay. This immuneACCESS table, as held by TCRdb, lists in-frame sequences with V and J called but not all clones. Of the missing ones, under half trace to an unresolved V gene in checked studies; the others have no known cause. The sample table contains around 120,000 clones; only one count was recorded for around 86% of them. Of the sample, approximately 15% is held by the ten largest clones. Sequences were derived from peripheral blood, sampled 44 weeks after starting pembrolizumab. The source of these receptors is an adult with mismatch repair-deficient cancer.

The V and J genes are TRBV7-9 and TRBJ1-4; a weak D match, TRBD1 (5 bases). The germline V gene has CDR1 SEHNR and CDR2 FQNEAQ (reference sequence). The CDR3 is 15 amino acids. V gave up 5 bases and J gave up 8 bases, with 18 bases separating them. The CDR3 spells CASSTVGEGQEKLFF. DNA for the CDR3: TGTGCCAGCAGCACAGTGGGGGAAGGGCAAGAAAAACTGTTTTTT.

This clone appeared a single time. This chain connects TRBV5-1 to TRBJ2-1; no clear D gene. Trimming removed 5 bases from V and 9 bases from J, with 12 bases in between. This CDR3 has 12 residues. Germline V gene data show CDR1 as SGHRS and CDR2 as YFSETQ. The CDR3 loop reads CASRPDQGEQFF. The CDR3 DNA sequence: TGCGCCAGCAGACCGGACCAAGGTGAGCAGTTCTTC.

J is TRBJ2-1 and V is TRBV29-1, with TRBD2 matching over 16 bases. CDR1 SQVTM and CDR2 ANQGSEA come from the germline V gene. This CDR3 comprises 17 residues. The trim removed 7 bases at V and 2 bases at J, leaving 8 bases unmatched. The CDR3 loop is CSAAIGTSGRAYNEQFF. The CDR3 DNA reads TGCAGCGCCGCGATCGGGACTAGCGGGAGGGCCTACAATGAGCAGTTCTTC.

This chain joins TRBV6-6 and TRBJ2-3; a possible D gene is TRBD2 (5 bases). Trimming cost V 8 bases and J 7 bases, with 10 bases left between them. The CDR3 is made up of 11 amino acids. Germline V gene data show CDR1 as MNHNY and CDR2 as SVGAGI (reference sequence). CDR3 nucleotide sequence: TGTGCCAGCGTCTTCGGGAATACGCAGTATTTT. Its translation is CASVFGNTQYF.

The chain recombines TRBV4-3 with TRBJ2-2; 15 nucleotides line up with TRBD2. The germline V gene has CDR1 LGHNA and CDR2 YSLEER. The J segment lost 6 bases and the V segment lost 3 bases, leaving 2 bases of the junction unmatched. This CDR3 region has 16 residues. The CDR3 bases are TGCGCCAGCAGCCACGGGACTAGCGGGAGGTCCGGGGAGCTGTTTTTT. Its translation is CASSHGTSGRSGELFF.

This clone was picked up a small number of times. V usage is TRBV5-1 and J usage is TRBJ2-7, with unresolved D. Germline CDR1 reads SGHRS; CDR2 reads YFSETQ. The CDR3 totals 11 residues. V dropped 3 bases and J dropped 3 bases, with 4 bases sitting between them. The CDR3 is CASSYDYEQYF. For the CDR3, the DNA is TGCGCCAGCAGCTACGACTACGAGCAGTACTTC. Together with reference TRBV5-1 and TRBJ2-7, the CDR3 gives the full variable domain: KAGVTQTPRYLIKTRGQQVTLSCSPISGHRSVSWYQQTPGQGLQFLFEYFSETQRNKGNFPGRFSGRQFSNSRSEMNVSTLELGDSALYLCASSYDYEQYFGPGTRLTVT.

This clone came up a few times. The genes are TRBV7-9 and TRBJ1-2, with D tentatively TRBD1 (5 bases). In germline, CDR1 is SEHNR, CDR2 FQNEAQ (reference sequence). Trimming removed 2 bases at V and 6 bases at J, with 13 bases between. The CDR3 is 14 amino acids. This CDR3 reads CASSLHRITNGYTF. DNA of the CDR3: TGTGCCAGCAGCTTACACAGGATAACTAATGGCTACACCTTC.

The CDR3 region has the DNA TGTGCCTGGAGTTCTGGACTAGCGTCTCCCAACACCGGGGAGCTGTTTTTT. Protein sequence: CAWSSGLASPNTGELFF. The chain recombines TRBV30 with TRBJ2-2, with 9 bases fitting TRBD2. The J segment lost 2 bases and the V segment lost 2 bases, leaving 9 bases of the junction unmatched. Germline CDR1 and CDR2: GTSNPN and SVGIG (reference sequence). CDR3 size: 17 residues.

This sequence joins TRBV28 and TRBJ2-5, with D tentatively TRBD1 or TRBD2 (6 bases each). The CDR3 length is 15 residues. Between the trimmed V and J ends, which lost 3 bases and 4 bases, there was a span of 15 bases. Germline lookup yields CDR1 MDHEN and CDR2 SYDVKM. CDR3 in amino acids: CASSFLRGEGETQYF. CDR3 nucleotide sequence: TGTGCCAGCAGTTTCTTGAGGGGGGAAGGAGAGACCCAGTACTTC.

The chain's CDR3 is CASSAPSPGQLYEQYF. In DNA, the CDR3 is TGTGCCAGCAGTGCCCCAAGTCCGGGACAACTTTACGAGCAGTACTTC. The chain has TRBV6-4 and TRBJ2-7, with D tentatively TRBD1 (6 bases). The V and J ends lost 4 bases and 4 bases respectively, with 20 bases between them. The CDR3 has 16 residues. Looked up from germline, CDR1 is MRHNA and CDR2 is SNTAGT.

CDR3 amino acids: CAWSPWGSHRGYTF. CDR3 DNA sequence: TGTGCCTGGAGTCCCTGGGGCAGCCATAGGGGCTACACCTTC. The rearrangement links TRBV30 to TRBJ1-2, with D perhaps TRBD1 (5 bases). Per germline, CDR1 GTSNPN and CDR2 SVGIG (reference sequence). CDR3 length: 14 amino acids. V lost 2 bases to trimming and J lost 8 bases, with 18 bases between them.

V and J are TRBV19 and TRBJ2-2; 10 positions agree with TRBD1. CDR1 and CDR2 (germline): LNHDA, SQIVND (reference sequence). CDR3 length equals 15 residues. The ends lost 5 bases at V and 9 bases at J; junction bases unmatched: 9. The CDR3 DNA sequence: TGTGCCAGTAGTCGTAAGAGGGACAGGGGCCGGGAGCTGTTTTTT. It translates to CASSRKRDRGRELFF.

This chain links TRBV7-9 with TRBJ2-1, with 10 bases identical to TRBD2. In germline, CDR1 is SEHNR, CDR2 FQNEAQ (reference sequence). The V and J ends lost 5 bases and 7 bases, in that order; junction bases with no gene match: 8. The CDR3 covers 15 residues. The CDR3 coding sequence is TGTGCCAGCAGCAAGCGGGAGGGCCGGAGAAATGAGCAGTTCTTC. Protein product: CASSKREGRRNEQFF.

The DNA for the CDR3 is TGTGCCATCCGGGCTAGCGGGCCTAGCTCCTACAATGAGCAGTTCTTC. Its translation: CAIRASGPSSYNEQFF. J is TRBJ2-1 and V is TRBV10-3, with TRBD2 matching 8 bases. The CDR3 contains 16 residues. V gave up 8 bases and J gave up 0 bases; unmatched junction bases: 9. Germline V lookup: CDR1 ENHRY, CDR2 SYGVKD.

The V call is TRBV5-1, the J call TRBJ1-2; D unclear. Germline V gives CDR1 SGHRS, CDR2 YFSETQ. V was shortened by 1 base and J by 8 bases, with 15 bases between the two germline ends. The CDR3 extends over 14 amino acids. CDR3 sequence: CASSLTFMSGGYTF. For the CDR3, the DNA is TGCGCCAGCAGCTTGACATTTATGTCAGGCGGCTACACCTTC.

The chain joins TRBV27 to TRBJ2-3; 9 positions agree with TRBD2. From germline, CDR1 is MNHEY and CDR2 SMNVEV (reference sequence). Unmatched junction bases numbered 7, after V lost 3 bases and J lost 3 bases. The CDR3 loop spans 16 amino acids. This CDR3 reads CASSFWREGGTDTQYF. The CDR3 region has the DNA TGTGCCAGCAGTTTTTGGCGGGAGGGCGGGACAGATACGCAGTATTTT.

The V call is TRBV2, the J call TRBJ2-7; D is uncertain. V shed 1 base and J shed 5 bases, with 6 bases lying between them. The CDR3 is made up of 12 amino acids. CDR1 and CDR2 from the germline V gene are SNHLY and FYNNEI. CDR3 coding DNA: TGTGCCAGCAGTGAAGGTCCGGACGAGCAGTACTTC. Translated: CASSEGPDEQYF.

The CDR3 is CASSQEAGRTGELFF. CDR3 in DNA: TGCGCCAGCAGCCAAGAAGCGGGACGGACCGGGGAGCTGTTTTTT. V and J are TRBV4-3 and TRBJ2-2; 7 bases line up with TRBD2. This CDR3 spans 15 amino acids. The V and J ends lost 0 bases and 5 bases, in that order; junction bases with no gene match: 3. The germline CDR1 and CDR2 sequences are LGHNA and YSLEER.

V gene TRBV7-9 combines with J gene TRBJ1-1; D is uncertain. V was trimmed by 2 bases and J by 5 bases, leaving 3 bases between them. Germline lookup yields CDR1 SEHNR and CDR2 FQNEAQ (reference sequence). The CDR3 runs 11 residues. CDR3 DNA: TGTGCCAGCAGCTTATCGACTGAAGCTTTCTTT. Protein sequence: CASSLSTEAFF.

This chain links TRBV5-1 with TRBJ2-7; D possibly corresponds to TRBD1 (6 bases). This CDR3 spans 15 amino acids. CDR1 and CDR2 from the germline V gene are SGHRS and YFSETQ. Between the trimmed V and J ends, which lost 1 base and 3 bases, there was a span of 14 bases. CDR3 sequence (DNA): TGCGCCAGCAGCTTGTTGGACAGTGACTACTACGAGCAGTACTTC. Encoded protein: CASSLLDSDYYEQYF.

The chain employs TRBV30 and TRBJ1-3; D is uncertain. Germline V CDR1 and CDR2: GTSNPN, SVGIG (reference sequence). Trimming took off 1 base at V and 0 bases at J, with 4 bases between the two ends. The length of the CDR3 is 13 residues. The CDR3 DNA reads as TGTGCCTGGAGTGCGGGCTCTGGAAACACCATATATTTT. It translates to CAWSAGSGNTIYF.

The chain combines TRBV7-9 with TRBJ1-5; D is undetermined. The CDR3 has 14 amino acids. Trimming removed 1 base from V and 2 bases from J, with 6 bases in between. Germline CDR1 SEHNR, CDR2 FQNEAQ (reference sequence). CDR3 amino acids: CASSLVSGNQPQHF. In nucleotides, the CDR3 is TGTGCCAGCAGCTTAGTGTCTGGCAATCAGCCCCAGCATTTT.

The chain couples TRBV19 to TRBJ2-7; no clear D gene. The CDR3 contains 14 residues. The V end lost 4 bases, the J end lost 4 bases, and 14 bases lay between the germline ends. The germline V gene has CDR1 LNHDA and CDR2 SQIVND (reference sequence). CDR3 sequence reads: CASSNVGGPYEQYF. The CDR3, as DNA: TGTGCCAGTAGTAACGTCGGTGGGCCTTACGAGCAGTACTTC.

The CDR3 region is CASSPGLAKTDTQYF. In nucleotides, the CDR3 is TGTGCCAGCAGCCCTGGACTAGCGAAAACAGATACGCAGTATTTT. This chain links TRBV4-2 with TRBJ2-3, with TRBD2 matching 9 bases. V shed 4 bases, J shed 3 bases, and the junction held 5 bases outside the gene matches. Germline V CDR1 and CDR2: LGHNA, YNFKEQ. The CDR3 is 15 amino acids.

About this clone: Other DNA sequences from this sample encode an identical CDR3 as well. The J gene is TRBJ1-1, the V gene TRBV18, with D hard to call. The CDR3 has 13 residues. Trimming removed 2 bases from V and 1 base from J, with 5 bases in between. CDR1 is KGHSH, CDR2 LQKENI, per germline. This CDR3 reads CASSPAGNTEAFF. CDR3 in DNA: TGTGCCAGCTCACCAGCAGGGAACACTGAAGCTTTCTTT.

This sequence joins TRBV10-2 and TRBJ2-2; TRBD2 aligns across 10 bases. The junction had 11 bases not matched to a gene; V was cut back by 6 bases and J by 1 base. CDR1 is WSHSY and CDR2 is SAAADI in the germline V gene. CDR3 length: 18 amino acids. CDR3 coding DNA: TGCGCCAGCAGATCTGACTCCAGACTAGCGGGGAACACCGGGGAGCTGTTTTTT. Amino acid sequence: CASRSDSRLAGNTGELFF.

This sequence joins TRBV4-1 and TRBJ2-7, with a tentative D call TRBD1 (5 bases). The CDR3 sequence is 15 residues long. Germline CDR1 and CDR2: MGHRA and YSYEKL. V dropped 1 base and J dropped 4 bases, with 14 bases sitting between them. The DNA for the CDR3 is TGCGCCAGCAGCCAAGTCGCACAGGAGCAATACGAGCAGTACTTC. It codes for CASSQVAQEQYEQYF.

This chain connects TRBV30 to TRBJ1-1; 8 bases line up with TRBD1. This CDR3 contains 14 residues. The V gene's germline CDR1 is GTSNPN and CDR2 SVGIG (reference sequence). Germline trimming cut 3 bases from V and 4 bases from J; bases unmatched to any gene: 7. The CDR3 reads CAWSADRGGTEAFF. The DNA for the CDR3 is TGTGCCTGGAGCGCCGACAGGGGAGGCACTGAAGCTTTCTTT.